A single sample gave rise to the 26 T cell receptor beta chains below, sequenced in a study of Graves' ophthalmopathy and Graves' hyperthyroidism. CDR3 regions of TCR beta were amplified from RNA transcripts. First-round RT-PCR relied on HTBI primers, and a second-round multiplex PCR came next. TCRdb re-called the multiplex PCR reads with MiXCR, one entry per CDR3 protein. The table has around 1,000,000 distinct CDR3 sequences, about 38% seen once. Sample: peripheral blood or thyroid tissue (not recorded which). Receptors originate from an adult man with Graves' hyperthyroidism.

This clonotype occurred many times. The chain recombines TRBV7-2 with TRBJ2-7, with D possibly matching TRBD1 (5 bases). The germline V gene has CDR1 SGHTA and CDR2 FQGNSA. The CDR3 is 13 residues long. V was clipped by 2 bases and J by 3 bases, with 8 bases between them. CDR3 loop: CASSLRRDYEQYF. The CDR3 DNA is TGTGCCAGCAGCTTACGCAGGGACTACGAGCAGTACTTC.

This clonotype was seen ten or more times. V gene TRBV29-1 combines with J gene TRBJ2-7; D remains ambiguous. The CDR3 covers 13 residues. The germline V gene has CDR1 SQVTM and CDR2 ANQGSEA. V was clipped by 5 bases and J by 0 bases, with 11 bases between them. CDR3 bases: TGCAGCGTTCTTGACCGCGACTCCTACGAGCAGTACTTC. As protein: CSVLDRDSYEQYF.

The chain couples TRBV2 to TRBJ2-5, with 14 bases that match TRBD2. V lost 2 bases, J lost 4 bases, and 9 bases stayed unmatched. Germline V lookup: CDR1 SNHLY, CDR2 FYNNEI. The CDR3 runs 18 residues. The CDR3 loop reads CASSEWGLAGALGETQYF. DNA for the CDR3: TGTGCCAGCAGTGAATGGGGACTAGCGGGAGCCCTAGGAGAGACCCAGTACTTC.

This clonotype has just a few counts. The chain recombines TRBV6-5 with TRBJ1-1; D not certain. This CDR3 region has 15 residues. V was clipped by 7 bases and J by 4 bases, with 19 bases between them. Germline CDR1 reads MNHEY; CDR2 reads SVGAGI. This CDR3 reads CASIPGKASSTEAFF. CDR3 in DNA: TGTGCCAGCATTCCCGGAAAGGCCTCTAGCACTGAAGCTTTCTTT.

This clonotype was counted at least ten times. The chain couples TRBV7-9 to TRBJ1-5, with 9 bases identical to TRBD1. Germline lookup yields CDR1 SEHNR and CDR2 FQNEAQ (reference sequence). The CDR3 is 16 amino acids. The V and J ends lost 1 base and 4 bases, in that order; junction bases with no gene match: 5. As DNA, the CDR3 is TGTGCCAGCAGCTTAGATTCGACAGGGGGGAATCAGCCCCAGCATTTT. Residues: CASSLDSTGGNQPQHF.

This clonotype was seen many times. This chain uses TRBV9 with TRBJ1-1, with 7 nucleotides matching TRBD1. The germline gives CDR1 SGDLS, CDR2 YYNGEE. CDR3 length: 14 amino acids. Trimming took 2 bases from V and 4 from J; bases not matched to a gene: 5. CDR3 DNA sequence: TGTGCCAGCAGCGTCCTAACAGGGGCCACTGAAGCTTTCTTT. Translating it yields CASSVLTGATEAFF.

This clonotype has a count of ten or more. This chain links TRBV7-8 with TRBJ1-1; weak D call: TRBD1 (5 bases). The CDR3 has 13 amino acids. CDR1 is SGHVS, CDR2 FQNEAQ, per germline. The ends were cut back, 6 bases at V and 2 bases at J, with 10 bases in the middle. The CDR3, as DNA: TGTGCCAGCAGGATTGACAGTAACACTGAAGCTTTCTTT. It translates to CASRIDSNTEAFF.

This clonotype was found a few times. The chain couples TRBV6-5 to TRBJ2-5; D may match TRBD1 or TRBD2 (5 bases each). Germline loops: CDR1 MNHEY, CDR2 SVGAGI. V was shortened by 6 bases and J by 6 bases, with 23 bases between the two germline ends. The length of the CDR3 is 16 residues. In nucleotides, the CDR3 is TGTGCCAGCAGCCACACCCCGGGAACACCGGGGCAGACCCAGTACTTC. This gives the protein CASSHTPGTPGQTQYF.

The chain employs TRBV7-2 and TRBJ1-1; no clear D gene. Trimming cost V 5 bases and J 1 base, with 14 bases left between them. The germline gives CDR1 SGHTA, CDR2 FQGNSA. The length of the CDR3 is 15 residues. Here the CDR3 reads CASSQEAAKNTEAFF. As DNA, the CDR3 is TGTGCCAGCAGCCAAGAAGCAGCGAAGAACACTGAAGCTTTCTTT. The variable domain in full, completed from reference TRBV7-2 and TRBJ1-1, reads GAGVSQSPSNKVTEKGKDVELRCDPISGHTALYWYRQSLGQGLEFLIYFQGNSAPDKSGLPSDRFSAERTGGSVSTLTIQRTQQEDSAVYLCASSQEAAKNTEAFFGQGTRLTVV.

V and J are TRBV28 and TRBJ1-5; D gene unclear. The V end was cut by 7 bases, the J end by 0 bases, with 10 bases between. CDR1 is MDHEN, CDR2 SYDVKM, per germline. This CDR3 comprises 14 residues. CDR3 region: CASTRFVSNQPQHF. CDR3 bases: TGTGCCAGCACCCGTTTTGTTAGCAATCAGCCCCAGCATTTT.

This rearrangement joins TRBV19 to TRBJ1-1; a possible D gene is TRBD1 (6 bases). The germline CDR1 and CDR2 sequences are LNHDA and SQIVND (reference sequence). V shed 10 bases and J shed 0 bases, with 9 bases lying between them. The CDR3 contains 12 residues. The CDR3 coding sequence is TGTGCCACCGGACAGATGAACACTGAAGCTTTCTTT. Translation gives CATGQMNTEAFF.

This clonotype was seen ten or more times. The J gene is TRBJ2-7, the V gene TRBV2, with a weak D call TRBD1 (6 bases). This CDR3 is built from 12 residues. Deletions cut 8 bases from V and 3 bases from J, with 11 bases between. Germline V lookup: CDR1 SNHLY, CDR2 FYNNEI. This CDR3 reads CASAGARYEQYF. CDR3 nucleotides: TGTGCCAGCGCAGGGGCGCGCTACGAGCAGTACTTC.

The V and J genes are TRBV10-3 and TRBJ2-6; the D gene is possibly TRBD1 (6 bases). Germline values: CDR1 ENHRY, CDR2 SYGVKD. CDR3 length: 17 residues. Trimming removed 4 bases from V and 0 bases from J, with 13 bases in between. CDR3 loop: CAISGVLGGSGANVLTF. CDR3 DNA sequence: TGTGCCATCAGTGGAGTCCTAGGGGGCTCTGGGGCCAACGTCCTGACTTTC.

This chain connects TRBV29-1 to TRBJ2-7, with TRBD1 as a possible D gene (6 bases). Germline V gene data show CDR1 as SQVTM and CDR2 as ANQGSEA. The length of the CDR3 is 14 residues. Trimming left V 4 bases short and J 4 bases short, with 17 bases between. CDR3: CSVASSLQGYEQYF. The CDR3, as DNA: TGCAGCGTTGCCAGCAGTCTACAGGGTTACGAGCAGTACTTC.

CDR3 coding DNA: TGCAGTGCTAGAGATTTCGGGCAGTACTTC. As protein: CSARDFGQYF. The chain couples TRBV20-1 to TRBJ2-7; D uncertain. The germline V gene encodes CDR1 DFQATT and CDR2 SNEGSKA (reference sequence). The length of the CDR3 is 10 residues. Trimming cost V 0 bases and J 9 bases, with 6 bases left between them.

This sequence joins TRBV10-2 and TRBJ1-5; D call uncertain. V was cut by 8 bases and J by 7 bases, with 24 bases left in between. Per germline, CDR1 WSHSY and CDR2 SAAADI. The CDR3 extends over 16 amino acids. In DNA form, the CDR3 reads TGCGCCAGCCGAAGGGAGGGCCCGCGGTCCCGACAGCCCCAGCATTTT. Translation gives CASRREGPRSRQPQHF.

The chain combines TRBV29-1 with TRBJ2-7; no clear D. Trimming removed 4 bases from V and 2 bases from J, with 9 bases in between. The V gene's germline CDR1 is SQVTM and CDR2 ANQGSEA. The CDR3 runs to 12 residues. Here the CDR3 reads CSVGATTYEQYF. The CDR3 region has the DNA TGCAGCGTTGGGGCTACAACCTACGAGCAGTACTTC.

To note about this clonotype: One junction end disagrees with the germline gene, perhaps due to a read error. The rearrangement uses TRBV6-1 and TRBJ1-2; TRBD1 agrees at 7 bases. CDR1 is MNHNS, CDR2 SASEGT, per germline. This CDR3 is built from 13 residues. The CDR3 DNA is TGTGCCAGCAGCCTAGACAGGGTCGGTGGCTACGCCTTC. As protein: CASSLDRVGGYAF.

This clonotype has at least ten counts. J is TRBJ1-2 and V is TRBV19, with 7 nucleotides matching TRBD1. Germline values: CDR1 LNHDA, CDR2 SQIVND (reference sequence). This CDR3 has 15 amino acids. J was trimmed by 0 bases and V by 5 bases; bases with no gene match: 6. The CDR3 nucleotides are TGTGCCAGTAGTCGACGGACAGGATCTAACTATGGCTACACCTTC. Its translation is CASSRRTGSNYGYTF.

In its sample, this clonotype was seen many times. The V gene is TRBV7-2, the J gene TRBJ2-7, with D possibly TRBD1 on 6 matching bases. CDR1 SGHTA and CDR2 FQGNSA come from the germline V gene. Trimming removed 4 bases from V and 7 bases from J, with 20 bases in between. CDR3 size: 15 residues. CDR3 nucleotides: TGTGCCAGCAGCTCCCCCAGGGGTCTCGCGGAAGAGCAGTACTTC. Its protein product is CASSSPRGLAEEQYF.

The chain is built from TRBV7-2 and TRBJ2-6, with 7 bases lining up with TRBD1. With 7 bases clipped from V and 4 bases from J, the junction kept 16 bases outside the gene matches. CDR1 is SGHTA and CDR2 is FQGNSA in the germline V gene. This CDR3 contains 18 residues. The CDR3 here is CASKNGGTVLGGANVLTF. The CDR3 bases are TGTGCCAGCAAAAATGGTGGGACAGTTTTGGGCGGGGCCAACGTCCTGACTTTC.

The CDR3 sequence: CAGGGSNQPQHF. The CDR3 DNA is TGTGCAGGGGGAGGGAGCAATCAGCCCCAGCATTTT. The chain employs TRBV10-3 and TRBJ1-5; possible D gene TRBD1, 6 bases. This CDR3 is 12 amino acids long. Per germline, CDR1 ENHRY and CDR2 SYGVKD.

As regards this clonotype: A clone one base away is much larger, so this may be a read error. The chain combines TRBV4-3 with TRBJ1-6, with D uncertain. V was cut by 1 base and J by 9 bases, with 13 bases left in between. This CDR3 has 15 amino acids. Germline loops: CDR1 LGHNA, CDR2 YSLEER. The DNA of the CDR3 is TGCGCCAGCAGCCAAGGTCCGACGGGAGCTTCACCCCTCCACTTT. It codes for CASSQGPTGASPLHF.

The chain recombines TRBV12-3 or TRBV12-4 with TRBJ1-6; the match to TRBD1 covers 10 bases. V shed 3 bases, J shed 8 bases, and the junction held 7 bases outside the gene matches. The CDR3 spans 16 residues. In DNA, the CDR3 is TGTGCCAGCAGTTTCCCCTCCGGGACAGGGGATTCACCCCTCCACTTT. It encodes CASSFPSGTGDSPLHF.

The chain has TRBV19 and TRBJ2-7; D is undetermined. V was pared by 5 bases and J by 3 bases, with 14 bases between. The CDR3 extends over 14 amino acids. CDR1 is LNHDA, CDR2 SQIVND, per germline (reference sequence). The CDR3 bases are TGTGCCAGTAGTCCTACACGGGTCCTCTACGAGCAGTACTTC. It translates to CASSPTRVLYEQYF.

This clonotype was observed many times. The CDR3 DNA reads as TGCAGTGCTAGCTCGGGACTAGCGGGATGGGAGCAGTACTTC. Protein product: CSASSGLAGWEQYF. This chain uses TRBV20-1 with TRBJ2-7, with TRBD2 matching 13 bases. Trimming at V came to 3 bases and at J to 7 bases, leaving 6 bases not matched to a gene. The CDR3 loop spans 14 amino acids. Germline V gene data show CDR1 as DFQATT and CDR2 as SNEGSKA (reference sequence).